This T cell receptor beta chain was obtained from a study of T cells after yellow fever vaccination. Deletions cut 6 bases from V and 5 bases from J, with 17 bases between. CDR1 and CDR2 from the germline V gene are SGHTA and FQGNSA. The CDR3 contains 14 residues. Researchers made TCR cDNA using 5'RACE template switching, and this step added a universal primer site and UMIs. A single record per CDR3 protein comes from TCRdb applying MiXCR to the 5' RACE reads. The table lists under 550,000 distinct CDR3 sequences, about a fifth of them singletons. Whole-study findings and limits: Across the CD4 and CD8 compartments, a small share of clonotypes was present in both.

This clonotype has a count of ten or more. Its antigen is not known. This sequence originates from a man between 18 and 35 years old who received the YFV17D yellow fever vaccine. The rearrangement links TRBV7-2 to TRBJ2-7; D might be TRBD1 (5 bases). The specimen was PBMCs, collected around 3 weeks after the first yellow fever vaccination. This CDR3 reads CASSVGRVIDEQYF. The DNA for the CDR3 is TGTGCCAGCAGTGTAGGCAGGGTCATCGACGAGCAGTACTTC.